This T cell receptor (beta chain) was captured in a study of T cell changes during pregnancy in multiple sclerosis. This table comes from immunoSEQ multiplex PCR, and its TCRdb copy is limited to in-frame clones, with some not included. The sample contains fewer than 85,000 clones, around 93% of which appear only once. Looked up from germline, CDR1 is MNHNY and CDR2 is SVGAGI (reference sequence). The CDR3 is 15 amino acids. With V trimmed by 4 bases and J by 5 bases, 5 bases remained unmatched. V gene TRBV6-6 combines with J gene TRBJ2-3; 11 bases are shared with TRBD1. The specimen was peripheral blood, collected in the second trimester of pregnancy. This clonotype originated in a female donor with multiple sclerosis, enrolled in a pregnancy study. The CDR3 DNA reads as TGTGCCAGCAGTTTCCCCGGGACAGGGGGAGATACGCAGTATTTT. It specifies CASSFPGTGGDTQYF.